The present entry profiles one TCR beta chain with its context. What it binds is unknown. J was trimmed by 6 bases and V by 6 bases; bases with no gene match: 10. CDR1 and CDR2 from the germline V gene are LNHDA and SQIVND (reference sequence). This CDR3 is built from 17 residues. These data belong to a study of cytomegalovirus exposure and HLA in healthy donors. Study results and caveats: Cytomegalovirus association was assigned to approximately 160 TCR beta chains.

Sequencing was performed with immunoSEQ multiplex PCR; in TCRdb, only in-frame clones are kept and a portion is missing. The sample contains 140,000 or so clones, about 87% of which appear only once. The source of this sequence is a man between 18 and 29 years old in good health and CMV-seropositive. The rearrangement links TRBV19 to TRBJ2-3, with 15 bases matching TRBD2. Sequenced sample: PBMCs. The CDR3: CASSSGLAGGRLDTQYF. In nucleotides, the CDR3 is TGTGCCAGTAGCTCGGGACTAGCGGGAGGAAGGCTTGATACGCAGTATTTT.